The clone carrying this TCR beta chain appeared a few times. Its antigen is not known. These data belong to a study of shared clonotypes between healthy human individuals. Regarding the study as a whole: Estimated richness values were generally larger in naive subsets than in memory subsets. Non-shared clonotypes were found to have lower generation probabilities than the clonotypes that were shared by all four of the sorted-subset donors.

Trimming cost V 5 bases and J 7 bases, with 9 bases left between them. CDR1 and CDR2 (germline): SGHVS, FQNEAQ. This CDR3 is built from 11 residues. Sorted-subset replicate PCRs used roughly 220 ng DNA, about 30,000 T cell genomes. Per the study methods: Filtering of immunoSEQ junctional sequences could not match full-length read filtering. Clones were sequenced by immunoSEQ multiplex PCR, and TCRdb holds only the in-frame ones, with some missing. Clonal size and the V and J genes are those of that table, whereas D and trimming came from the DNA. The sample carries a few million clones, 85% to 95% recorded once.

The chain couples TRBV7-8 to TRBJ2-7; tentative D call: TRBD1 (6 bases). This TCR derives from a man aged 18-30 years in good health. Some clones in this sample may be carry-over from other donors' samples. Sequencing used naive CD4+ T cells from PBMCs. Specified subset: CD45RA+ positively selected. The DNA for the CDR3 is TGTGCCAGCAGCCCAGACAGGGAGCAGTACTTC. Protein: CASSPDREQYF.